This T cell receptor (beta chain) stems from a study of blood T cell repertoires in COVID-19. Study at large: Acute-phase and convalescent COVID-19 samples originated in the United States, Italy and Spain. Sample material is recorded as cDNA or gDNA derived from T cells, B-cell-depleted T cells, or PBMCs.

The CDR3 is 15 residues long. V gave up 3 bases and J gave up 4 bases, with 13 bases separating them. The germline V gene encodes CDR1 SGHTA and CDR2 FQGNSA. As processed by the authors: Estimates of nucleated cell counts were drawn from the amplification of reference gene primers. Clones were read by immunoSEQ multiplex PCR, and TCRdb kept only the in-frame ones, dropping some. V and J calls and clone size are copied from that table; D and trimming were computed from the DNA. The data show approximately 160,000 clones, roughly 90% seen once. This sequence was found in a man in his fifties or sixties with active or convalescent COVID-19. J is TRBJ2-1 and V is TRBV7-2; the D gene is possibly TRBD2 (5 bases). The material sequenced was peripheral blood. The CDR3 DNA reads TGTGCCAGCAGCTTCGAGGGTTGGATGTACAATGAGCAGTTCTTC. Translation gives CASSFEGWMYNEQFF. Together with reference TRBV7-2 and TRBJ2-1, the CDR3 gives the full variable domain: GAGVSQSPSNKVTEKGKDVELRCDPISGHTALYWYRQSLGQGLEFLIYFQGNSAPDKSGLPSDRFSAERTGGSVSTLTIQRTQQEDSAVYLCASSFEGWMYNEQFFGPGTRLTVL.